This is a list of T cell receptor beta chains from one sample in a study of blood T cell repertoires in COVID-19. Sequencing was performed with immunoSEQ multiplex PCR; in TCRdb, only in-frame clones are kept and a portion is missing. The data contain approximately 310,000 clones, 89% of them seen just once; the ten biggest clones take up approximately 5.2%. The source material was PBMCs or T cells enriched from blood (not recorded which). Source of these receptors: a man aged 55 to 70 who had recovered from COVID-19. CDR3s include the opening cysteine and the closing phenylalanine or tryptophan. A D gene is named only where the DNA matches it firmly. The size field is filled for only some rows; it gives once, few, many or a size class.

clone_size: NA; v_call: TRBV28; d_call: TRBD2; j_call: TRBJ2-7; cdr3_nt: TGTGCCAGCAGTGCAGGGCAAGCGGGACGAGCCTACGAGCAGTACTTC; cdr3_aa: CASSAGQAGRAYEQYF
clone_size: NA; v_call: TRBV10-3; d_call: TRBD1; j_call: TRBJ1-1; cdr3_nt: TGTGCCATCAGTGAGTTACCAGGGGGAGGTGAAGCTTTCTTT; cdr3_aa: CAISELPGGGEAFF
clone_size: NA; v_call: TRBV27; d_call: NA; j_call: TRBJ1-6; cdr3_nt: TGTGCCAGCAGTTTAAGTTCTACCTTTTCACCCCTCCACTTT; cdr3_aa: CASSLSSTFSPLHF
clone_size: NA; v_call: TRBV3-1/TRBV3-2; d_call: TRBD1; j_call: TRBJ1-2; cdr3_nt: TGTGCCAGCAGCGGGGACAGTTCTTATGGCTACACCTTC; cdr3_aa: CASSGDSSYGYTF
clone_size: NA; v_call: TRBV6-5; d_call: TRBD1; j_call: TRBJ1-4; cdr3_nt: TGTGCCAGCAAACAGGACAGGGGGCCTGAAAAACTGTTTTTT; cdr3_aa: CASKQDRGPEKLFF
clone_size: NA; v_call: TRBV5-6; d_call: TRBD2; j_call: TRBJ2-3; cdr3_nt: TGTGCCAGCAGCTTGGCACGGGAGGCCACAGATACGCAGTATTTT; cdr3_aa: CASSLAREATDTQYF
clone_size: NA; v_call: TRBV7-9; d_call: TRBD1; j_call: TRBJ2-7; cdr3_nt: TGTGCCAGCAGCTTGCAGACAGGGGGGACAGGTGAGCAGTACTTC; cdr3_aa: CASSLQTGGTGEQYF
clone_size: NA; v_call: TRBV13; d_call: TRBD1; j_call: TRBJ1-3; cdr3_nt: TGTGCCAGCAGCCCCCGGACAGGGGGAAACACCATATATTTT; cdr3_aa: CASSPRTGGNTIYF
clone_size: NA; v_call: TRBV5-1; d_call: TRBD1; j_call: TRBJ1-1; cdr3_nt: TGCGCCAGCAGCTTCTCTCCGGGACAGGGGACTGAAGCTTTCTTT; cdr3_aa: CASSFSPGQGTEAFF
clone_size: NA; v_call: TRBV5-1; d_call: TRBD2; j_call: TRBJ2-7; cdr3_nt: TGCGCCAGCAGCTTGTTGTCAGGGAGGGTCCACGAGCAGTACTTC; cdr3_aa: CASSLLSGRVHEQYF
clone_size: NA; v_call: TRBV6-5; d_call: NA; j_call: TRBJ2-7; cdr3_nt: TGTGCCAGCAGTTACCAAACTGGGACAGTGGGGCGGGGGCAGTACTTC; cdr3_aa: CASSYQTGTVGRGQYF
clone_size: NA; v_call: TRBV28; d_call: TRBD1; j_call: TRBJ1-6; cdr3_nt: TGTGCCAGCAGCGACCATACAGGGGATAATTCACCCCTCCACTTT; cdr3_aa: CASSDHTGDNSPLHF
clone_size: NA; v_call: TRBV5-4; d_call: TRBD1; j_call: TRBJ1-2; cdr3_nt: TGTGCCAGCAGCTTTGACAGGGAGATGGATGGCTACACCTTC; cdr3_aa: CASSFDREMDGYTF
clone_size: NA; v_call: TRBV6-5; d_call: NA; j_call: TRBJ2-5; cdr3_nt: TGTGCCAGCAGTTACTCTCCTAGCTGGGAGACCCAGTACTTC; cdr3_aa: CASSYSPSWETQYF
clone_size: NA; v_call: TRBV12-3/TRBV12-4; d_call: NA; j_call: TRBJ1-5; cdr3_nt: TGTGCCAGCAGTTTCTCCAGTAATCAGCCCCAGCATTTT; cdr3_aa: CASSFSSNQPQHF
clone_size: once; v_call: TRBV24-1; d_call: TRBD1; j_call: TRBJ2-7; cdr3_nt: TGTGCCACCAGTGATTGGGGGACAGGGGGAAAATACGAGCAGTACTTC; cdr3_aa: CATSDWGTGGKYEQYF
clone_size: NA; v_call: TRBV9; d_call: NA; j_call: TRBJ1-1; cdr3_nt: TGTGCCAGCAGCGTATCCGGGAACACTGAAGCTTTCTTT; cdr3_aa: CASSVSGNTEAFF
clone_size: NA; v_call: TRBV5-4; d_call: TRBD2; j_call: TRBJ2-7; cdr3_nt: TGTGCCAGCAGCTTAGGAGCGGGAAGGGACTACGAGCAGTACTTC; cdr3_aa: CASSLGAGRDYEQYF
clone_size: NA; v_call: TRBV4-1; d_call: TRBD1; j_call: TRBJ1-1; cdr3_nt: TGCGCCAGCAGCCAACTGGACAGGGGGAGCCTGAACACTGAAGCTTTCTTT; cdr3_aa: CASSQLDRGSLNTEAFF
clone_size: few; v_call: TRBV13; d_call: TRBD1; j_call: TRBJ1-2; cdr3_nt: TGTGCCAGCAGCCTGACAGGGGCCCTCTATGGCTACACCTTC; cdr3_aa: CASSLTGALYGYTF
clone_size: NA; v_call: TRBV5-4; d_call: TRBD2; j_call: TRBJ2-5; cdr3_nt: TGTGCCAGCAGCCTAGGACTAGCGGAGGGGGAGGAGACCCAGTACTTC; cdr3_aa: CASSLGLAEGEETQYF
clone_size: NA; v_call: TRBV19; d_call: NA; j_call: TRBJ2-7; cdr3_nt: TGTGCCAGTAGTATAGTTGCGTCCTATTCCTACGAGCAGTACTTC; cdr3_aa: CASSIVASYSYEQYF
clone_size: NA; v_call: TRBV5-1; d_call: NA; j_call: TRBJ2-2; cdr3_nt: TGCGCCAGCAGCTTGGCCGCCAGCGGCTTGAACACCGGGGAGCTGTTTTTT; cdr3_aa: CASSLAASGLNTGELFF
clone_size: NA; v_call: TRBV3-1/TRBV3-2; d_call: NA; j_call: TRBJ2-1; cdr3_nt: TGTGCCAGCAGCCGCGGGACCTACAATGAGCAGTTCTTC; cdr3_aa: CASSRGTYNEQFF
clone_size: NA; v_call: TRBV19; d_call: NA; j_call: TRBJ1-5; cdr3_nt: TGTGCCAGTAGTCAAGACAGGAGGAATCAGCCCCAGCATTTT; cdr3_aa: CASSQDRRNQPQHF
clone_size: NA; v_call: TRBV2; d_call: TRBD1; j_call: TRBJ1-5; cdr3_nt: TGTGCCAGCAGTGGGACAGGGGGCGGCAATCAGCCCCAGCATTTT; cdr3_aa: CASSGTGGGNQPQHF
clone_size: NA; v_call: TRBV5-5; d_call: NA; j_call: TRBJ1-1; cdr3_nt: TGTGCCAGCAGCTTGAATCCGGGAGAGAACACTGAAGCTTTCTTT; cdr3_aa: CASSLNPGENTEAFF
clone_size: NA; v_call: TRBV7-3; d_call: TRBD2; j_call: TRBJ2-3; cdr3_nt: TGTGCCAGCAGTTTGGGACTAGCGGGCACAGATACGCAGTATTTT; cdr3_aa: CASSLGLAGTDTQYF
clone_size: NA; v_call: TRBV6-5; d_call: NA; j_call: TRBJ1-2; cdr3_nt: TGTGCCAGCATCACCGGTAACTATGGCTACACCTTC; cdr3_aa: CASITGNYGYTF
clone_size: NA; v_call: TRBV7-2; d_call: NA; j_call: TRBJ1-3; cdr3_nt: TGTGCCAGCAGCTTAGTTGGGCCTCCTGGAAACACCATATATTTT; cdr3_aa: CASSLVGPPGNTIYF
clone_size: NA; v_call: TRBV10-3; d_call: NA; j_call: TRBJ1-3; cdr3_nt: TGTGCCATCAGTCAAACCCAGACAGGACCTGGAAACACCATATATTTT; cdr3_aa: CAISQTQTGPGNTIYF
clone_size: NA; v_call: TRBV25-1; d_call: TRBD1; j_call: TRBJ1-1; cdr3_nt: TGTGCCAGCACCGGGACAGGGTCAGTCGCTGAAGCTTTCTTT; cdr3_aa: CASTGTGSVAEAFF
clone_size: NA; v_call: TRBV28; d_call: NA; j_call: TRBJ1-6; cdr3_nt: TGTGCCAGCACCTCCCCGAGAAATTCACCCCTCCACTTT; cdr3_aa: CASTSPRNSPLHF
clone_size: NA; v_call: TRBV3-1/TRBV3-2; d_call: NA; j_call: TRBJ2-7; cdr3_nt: TGTGCCAGCAGCCAAACCTTTGCGTCCTACGAGCAGTACTTC; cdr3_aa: CASSQTFASYEQYF
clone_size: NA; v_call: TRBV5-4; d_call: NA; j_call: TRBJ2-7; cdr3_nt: TGTGCCAGCAGCTTTAACAGTTACGAGCAGTACTTC; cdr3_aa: CASSFNSYEQYF
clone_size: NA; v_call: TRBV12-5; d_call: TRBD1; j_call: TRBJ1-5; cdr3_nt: TGTGCTAGTCCGGACAGGGTCAATCAGCCCCAGCATTTT; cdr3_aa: CASPDRVNQPQHF